This TCR beta chain derives from a study of blood T cell repertoires in COVID-19. Under the authors' procedure: Estimation of nucleated cell counts relied on the amplification of reference gene primers. Here immunoSEQ multiplex PCR was the method, and the copy in TCRdb shows in-frame clones only, minus some. V and J calls and clone size come straight from that table; D and trimming were deduced from the DNA. The sample lists roughly 180,000 clones, approximately 82% seen once, with approximately 4.4% in the top ten. Sequences were obtained from PBMCs or T cells enriched from blood (not recorded which). The clonotype originates from a woman aged 45-65 years who had recovered from COVID-19.

CDR3 protein: CASSLERFRTQYF. The CDR3 coding sequence is TGTGCCAGCAGTTTAGAGCGGTTCCGTACGCAGTATTTT. The genes are TRBV12-3 or TRBV12-4 and TRBJ2-3, with D tentatively TRBD2 (5 bases). The CDR3 loop spans 13 amino acids. Between the trimmed V and J ends, which lost 1 base and 8 bases, there was a span of 10 bases.